The 20 T cell receptor beta chains presented below share a single source sample, sequenced in a study of blood T cells in healthy people across ages. The second PCR ran roughly 7 to 12 cycles with a sample-barcoded 5' primer and J-beta primers. From the 5' RACE reads, TCRdb called clonotypes with MiXCR, one entry per CDR3 protein. This table has more than 700,000 distinct CDR3 sequences, 35% to 50% appearing once. The source material was blood. All receptors derive from an elderly man in good health.

V usage is TRBV7-2 and J usage is TRBJ1-3; weak D call: TRBD1 (6 bases). This CDR3 has 15 residues. Trimming pared 8 bases from V and 0 bases from J, leaving 14 bases between. Germline CDR1 reads SGHTA; CDR2 reads FQGNSA. Here the CDR3 reads CASATRGGSGNTIYF. The DNA of the CDR3 is TGTGCCAGCGCTACCCGAGGGGGCTCTGGAAACACCATATATTTT.

This sequence joins TRBV12-3 or TRBV12-4 and TRBJ2-5; 11 nucleotides match TRBD2. The ends lost 6 bases at V and 11 bases at J; junction bases unmatched: 8. The CDR3 length is 13 residues. The CDR3 spells CASRGLAADEQYF. CDR3 coding DNA: TGTGCCAGCAGGGGACTAGCGGCCGATGAGCAGTACTTC.

As to this clonotype: At one end the junction does not follow the germline gene, possibly because of a read error. The chain recombines TRBV4-3 with TRBJ1-4, with 7 bases aligning to TRBD1. This CDR3 region has 15 residues. Germline CDR1 reads LGHNA; CDR2 reads YSLEER. The CDR3 loop reads CAGSRNRGLGEKLFF. CDR3 bases: TGCGCCGGCAGCCGAAACAGGGGCCTAGGAGAAAAACTGTTTTTT.

V gene TRBV12-3 or TRBV12-4 combines with J gene TRBJ2-3; D gene unclear. There are 16 residues in the CDR3. V shed 5 bases and J shed 4 bases, with 19 bases lying between them. This chain's CDR3 is CASSPLGRESADTQYF. The DNA of the CDR3 is TGTGCCAGCAGTCCCCTGGGAAGAGAAAGCGCAGATACGCAGTATTTT.

This clonotype showed up many times. The CDR3 DNA reads as TGTGCCAGCAGTTTCCATCCCCGGGAGACCCAGTACTTC. Its translation: CASSFHPRETQYF. V and J are TRBV12-3 or TRBV12-4 and TRBJ2-5; unclear D gene. Trimming stripped 3 bases from V and 5 bases from J, with 10 bases between. This CDR3 is built from 13 residues.

The CDR3 DNA reads as TGTGCCAGCAGTCCAGAGGACAATTGGAACACTGAAGCTTTCTTT. It translates to CASSPEDNWNTEAFF. V and J are TRBV12-3 or TRBV12-4 and TRBJ1-1, with a tentative D call TRBD1 (5 bases). V was clipped by 5 bases and J by 1 base, with 14 bases between them. The CDR3 is made up of 15 amino acids.

This clonotype has only a few counts. This chain uses TRBV14 with TRBJ2-3; no clear D gene. Germline assignment: CDR1 SGHDN and CDR2 FVKESK. Trimming left V 0 bases short and J 1 base short, with 14 bases between. This CDR3 spans 17 amino acids. For the CDR3, the DNA is TGTGCCAGCAGCCAAGATTCTCCGGGCTGGGGCACAGATACGCAGTATTTT. As protein: CASSQDSPGWGTDTQYF. Looking up the rest from reference TRBV14 and TRBJ2-3 gives the full variable domain: EAGVTQFPSHSVIEKGQTVTLRCDPISGHDNLYWYRRVMGKEIKFLLHFVKESKQDESGMPNNRFLAERTGGTYSTLKVQPAELEDSGVYFCASSQDSPGWGTDTQYFGPGTRLTVL.

J is TRBJ2-4 and V is TRBV9; TRBD2 aligns across 7 bases. The CDR3 runs 16 residues. J gave up 13 bases and V 1 base, and 17 bases lay outside the gene matches. Per germline, CDR1 SGDLS and CDR2 YYNGEE. In DNA, the CDR3 is TGTGCCAGCAGCGTACCGATTGGGCGGGAGCGTGGAGAGCAGTACTTC. Encoded protein: CASSVPIGRERGEQYF.

The rearrangement uses TRBV7-9 and TRBJ2-1; no clear D gene. CDR1 and CDR2 from the germline V gene are SEHNR and FQNEAQ (reference sequence). V was shortened by 1 base and J by 6 bases, with 7 bases between the two germline ends. The CDR3 has 13 amino acids. The CDR3 coding sequence is TGTGCCAGCAGCTTAGAGCAAGCCAATGAGCAGTTCTTC. This encodes CASSLEQANEQFF.

This rearrangement joins TRBV12-3 or TRBV12-4 to TRBJ1-1, with 7 bases that match TRBD1. V lost 0 bases, J lost 1 base, and 2 bases stayed unmatched. There are 15 residues in the CDR3. CDR3 residues: CASSLADRRNTEAFF. The CDR3 region has the DNA TGTGCCAGCAGTTTAGCGGACAGGCGGAACACTGAAGCTTTCTTT.

The table lists this clonotype with a count of one. The rearrangement links TRBV4-3 to TRBJ2-7, with 8 bases identical to TRBD2. CDR3 length: 15 amino acids. Per germline, CDR1 LGHNA and CDR2 YSLEER. V lost 1 base, J lost 3 bases, and 5 bases stayed unmatched. This CDR3 reads CASSQVAGGVYEQYF. The CDR3 coding sequence is TGCGCCAGCAGCCAAGTCGCCGGGGGGGTCTACGAGCAGTACTTC.

Only a few counts were recorded for this clonotype. The V call is TRBV7-2, the J call TRBJ2-7; 11 bases agree with TRBD2. Germline trimming cut 3 bases from V and 6 bases from J; bases unmatched to any gene: 10. The CDR3 consists of 16 residues. Per the germline V gene, CDR1 is SGHTA and CDR2 is FQGNSA. CDR3 nucleotides: TGTGCCAGCAGCTTCCCCCTAGGACTAGCGGGCTCCGAGCAGTACTTC. As protein: CASSFPLGLAGSEQYF. The full variable domain, its missing parts supplied by reference TRBV7-2 and TRBJ2-7, is GAGVSQSPSNKVTEKGKDVELRCDPISGHTALYWYRQSLGQGLEFLIYFQGNSAPDKSGLPSDRFSAERTGGSVSTLTIQRTQQEDSAVYLCASSFPLGLAGSEQYFGPGTRLTVT.

V is TRBV6-5 and J is TRBJ2-1; TRBD1 agrees at 7 bases. V trimming: 2 bases; J trimming: 2 bases; junction bases outside the gene matches: 3. The germline V gene encodes CDR1 MNHEY and CDR2 SVGAGI. The CDR3 runs to 15 residues. The CDR3 DNA sequence: TGTGCCAGCAGTTACGGAGGACAGGCCTACAATGAGCAGTTCTTC. It translates to CASSYGGQAYNEQFF.

This clonotype came up a few times. This sequence joins TRBV7-9 and TRBJ1-6, with D uncertain. V was shortened by 5 bases and J by 10 bases, with 15 bases between the two germline ends. CDR1 is SEHNR, CDR2 FQNEAQ, per germline (reference sequence). CDR3 length equals 14 residues. The CDR3 sequence: CASSLKQEWSPLHF. As DNA, the CDR3 is TGTGCCAGCAGCCTCAAGCAGGAATGGTCACCCCTCCACTTT.

This clonotype was seen many times. The chain recombines TRBV6-2 or TRBV6-3 with TRBJ2-7, with 7 positions matching TRBD1. The CDR3 extends over 13 amino acids. The V gene's germline CDR1 is MNHEY and CDR2 SVGEGT. V dropped 6 bases and J dropped 2; count of bases not matched to a gene: 4. CDR3: CASRMTGTYEQYF. The CDR3 DNA reads TGTGCCAGCAGAATGACAGGGACCTACGAGCAGTACTTC.

This chain connects TRBV15 to TRBJ2-3, with 8 nucleotides matching TRBD1. Trimming removed 1 base from V and 4 bases from J; junction bases left unmatched: 4. The V gene's germline CDR1 is LNHNV and CDR2 YYDKDF (reference sequence). The CDR3 loop spans 15 amino acids. This CDR3 reads CATSRVDRDADTQYF. The CDR3 DNA sequence: TGTGCCACCAGCAGAGTGGACAGGGATGCAGATACGCAGTATTTT.

This clonotype appeared once. V is TRBV6-2 or TRBV6-3 and J is TRBJ1-2, with a possible D match to TRBD1 (6 bases). CDR3 size: 13 residues. Germline CDR1 MNHEY, CDR2 SVGEGT. Trimming pared 6 bases from V and 3 bases from J, leaving 11 bases between. CDR3 bases: TGTGCCAGCAGCTCGGGGACATACTATGGCTACACCTTC. It is translated as CASSSGTYYGYTF.

The chain couples TRBV6-2 or TRBV6-3 to TRBJ1-2; D is possibly TRBD1 (5 bases). CDR3 size: 13 residues. Looked up from germline, CDR1 is MNHEY and CDR2 is SVGEGT. V lost 6 bases and J lost 0, with 8 bases in between. As DNA, the CDR3 is TGTGCCAGCAGGAGGGGATCTAACTATGGCTACACCTTC. This sequence encodes CASRRGSNYGYTF.

The J gene is TRBJ2-4, the V gene TRBV19, with 8 bases fitting TRBD1. The tail of the sequence fits TRBJ2-7 better, so the J call may be wrong. Germline V lookup: CDR1 LNHDA, CDR2 SQIVND (reference sequence). CDR3 length equals 14 residues. This CDR3 reads CASSRGQAVGEQYF. The DNA of the CDR3 is TGTGCCAGTAGTCGGGGACAGGCGGTTGGCGAGCAGTACTTC.

As regards this clonotype: Since a much larger clone is just one base distant, this may be a read error. This sequence joins TRBV7-9 and TRBJ2-1, with 8 bases fitting TRBD2. The CDR3 spans 15 residues. CDR1 and CDR2 (germline): SEHNR, FQNEAQ (reference sequence). The J segment lost 13 bases and the V segment lost 3 bases, leaving 14 bases of the junction unmatched. The CDR3: CASSFQREKGETQFF. In nucleotides, the CDR3 is TGTGCCAGCAGCTTCCAGCGGGAGAAGGGAGAGACCCAGTTCTTC. Full variable domain (rest looked up from reference TRBV7-9 and TRBJ2-1): DTGVSQNPRHKITKRGQNVTFRCDPISEHNRLYWYRQTLGQGPEFLTYFQNEAQLEKSRLLSDRFSAERPKGSFSTLEIQRTEQGDSAMYLCASSFQREKGETQFFGPGTRLTVL.